Described below is a single TCR beta chain sequence and its context. Its antigen is not identified. Unique molecular identifiers (one per individual cDNA molecule) were attached. Using its own MiXCR run on the 5' RACE reads, TCRdb lists one record per CDR3 protein. The repertoire holds fewer than 85,000 distinct CDR3 sequences, roughly an eighth seen once, with 1.4% in the top ten. The entry originates in a study of early T cells in non-severe SARS-CoV-2 infection. As for the study in general: The sequenced material was bulk RNA from unsorted whole blood, and its chains were unpaired.

Regarding the study as a whole: Matching against VDJdb likely underestimated virus-specific expansions, favoring anti-spike CD8.

The sequenced sample was whole blood. This TCR came from an adult who was a healthcare worker with PCR-confirmed SARS-CoV-2 infection or an uninfected control (not recorded which).

CDR3 amino acids: CASSLPLLALFDTQYF. The CDR3 region has the DNA TGTGCCAGCAGTTTACCCCTCCTAGCGTTATTTGATACGCAGTATTTT. The rearrangement joins TRBV12-3 or TRBV12-4 to TRBJ2-3; D possibly corresponds to TRBD2 (6 bases). CDR3 length: 16 residues. V gave up 2 bases and J gave up 6 bases, with 18 bases separating them.